This T cell receptor (beta chain) is drawn from a study of T-cell reconstitution after alpha-beta-depleted transplantation in children. Study-level findings and limits: Approximately two months post-transplant, alpha-beta T cells reportedly originated from several hundred expanded graft clones. T-cell counts and diversity at one year post-transplant came mainly from newly produced T cells. Surviving thymic progenitors and recipient T cells were the source of high TCRbeta diversity at day 60 in some patients.

This sample's TCRbeta library carried unique molecular identifier barcodes. In TCRdb, the PCR reads were re-called with MiXCR into one record per CDR3 protein. The sample has over 200,000 distinct CDR3 sequences; about 11% are singletons. This clonotype appeared many times. Its antigen remains unidentified. The CDR3 covers 15 residues. CDR1 is DFQATT, CDR2 SNEGSKA, per germline (reference sequence). V was pared by 0 bases and J by 2 bases, with 11 bases between. This clonotype was sampled from a child under two years old with acute myeloid leukemia, due to receive a stem cell transplant. The chain employs TRBV20-1 and TRBJ2-1, with D perhaps TRBD2 (5 bases). Sequencing was performed on PBMCs, taken before TCRalphabeta/CD19-depleted stem cell transplant. CDR3 nucleotides: TGCAGTGCTAGAGAAGCCGGGAAGGCCTACAATGAGCAGTTCTTC. Translation gives CSAREAGKAYNEQFF.